The next 23 T cell receptor beta chains were all read from a single sample in a study of cytomegalovirus exposure and HLA in healthy donors. 13 Jbeta primers and 60 Vbeta primers were used for the PCR. Clones were read by immunoSEQ multiplex PCR, and TCRdb kept only the in-frame ones, dropping some. Among under 300,000 clones listed, over 70% were seen once. Source material: PBMCs. These TCRs come from a woman aged 55 to 70 in good health and CMV-seropositive.

This chain uses TRBV19 with TRBJ1-2; 10 nucleotides line up with TRBD1. The CDR3 runs to 15 residues. Germline V gene sequence: CDR1 LNHDA, CDR2 SQIVND (reference sequence). Unmatched junction bases numbered 9, after V lost 3 bases and J lost 8 bases. In DNA, the CDR3 is TGTGCCAGTAGTATTTCGGGACAGGGGACTGTCGGCTACACCTTC. Protein product: CASSISGQGTVGYTF.

The chain employs TRBV20-1 and TRBJ2-5, with 8 bases aligning to TRBD2. The CDR3 totals 11 residues. Looked up from germline, CDR1 is DFQATT and CDR2 is SNEGSKA (reference sequence). V lost 6 bases and J lost 7; bases outside the gene matches: 4. As DNA, the CDR3 is TGCAGTGCGCCGACTAGCGTGACCCAGTACTTC. Its translation is CSAPTSVTQYF.

CDR3 DNA: TGTGCCAGCAGCTTATCATTAGCGGGAGGGAACACCGGGGAGCTGTTTTTT. Protein: CASSLSLAGGNTGELFF. V and J are TRBV7-2 and TRBJ2-2; the match to TRBD2 covers 10 bases. V lost 2 bases and J lost 1; bases outside the gene matches: 4. The CDR3 extends over 17 amino acids. Germline CDR1 SGHTA, CDR2 FQGNSA.

The count of this clone is one. J is TRBJ1-4 and V is TRBV29-1; 9 positions match TRBD1. The CDR3 spans 14 residues. V shed 6 bases and J 7 bases; nucleotides not matched to a gene: 9. Per germline, CDR1 SQVTM and CDR2 ANQGSEA. In nucleotides, the CDR3 is TGCAGCGTGGGAGACAGGGGGAACCGTGAAAAACTGTTTTTT. Its translation: CSVGDRGNREKLFF.

The rearrangement uses TRBV29-1 and TRBJ2-5, with D unresolved. V was pared by 1 base and J by 0 bases, with 12 bases between. From germline, CDR1 is SQVTM and CDR2 ANQGSEA. CDR3 length: 15 residues. The CDR3 coding sequence is TGCAGCGTTGAAGCCCGCGAGTGGTACCAAGAGACCCAGTACTTC. Protein product: CSVEAREWYQETQYF.

This sequence joins TRBV7-9 and TRBJ2-5; 11 bases match TRBD2. The J call may be in error: the DNA end matches TRBJ2-7 better. Germline V gene sequence: CDR1 SEHNR, CDR2 FQNEAQ (reference sequence). CDR3 length: 15 residues. The CDR3 region has the DNA TGTGCCAGCGAGACTAGCGGGAAATACTCCTACGAGCAGTACTTC. Translating gives CASETSGKYSYEQYF.

CDR3 DNA sequence: TGTGCCTGTCGGAGGGCCCCCAGCGGTTCACCCCTCCACTTT. Protein product: CACRRAPSGSPLHF. The chain combines TRBV30 with TRBJ1-6, with unresolved D. Trimming stripped 6 bases from V and 9 bases from J, with 18 bases between. Germline CDR1 is GTSNPN and CDR2 is SVGIG (reference sequence). CDR3 length: 14 amino acids.

Note on this clone: The likely explanation is a read error, given a far larger clone one base away. The chain links TRBV5-8 to TRBJ2-2, with TRBD2 matching 12 bases. The CDR3 spans 18 residues. The germline gives CDR1 SGHTS, CDR2 YDEGEE. The ends lost 4 bases at V and 4 bases at J; junction bases unmatched: 11. CDR3 sequence: CASSQGLAGPVSTGELFF. For the CDR3, the DNA is TGTGCCAGCAGCCAAGGACTAGCGGGACCAGTAAGCACCGGGGAGCTGTTTTTT. Full variable domain (outside the CDR3, taken from reference TRBV5-8 and TRBJ2-2): EAGVTQSPTHLIKTRGQQATLRCSPISGHTSVYWYQQALGLGLQFLLWYDEGEERNRGNFPPRFSGRQFPNYSSELNVNALELEDSALYLCASSQGLAGPVSTGELFFGEGSRLTVL.

The chain recombines TRBV29-1 with TRBJ2-3; 8 nucleotides match TRBD1. The germline gives CDR1 SQVTM, CDR2 ANQGSEA. The CDR3 spans 14 residues. V lost 6 bases, J lost 2 bases, and 7 bases stayed unmatched. CDR3 residues: CSVKGQVITDTQYF. The CDR3 nucleotides read TGCAGCGTGAAGGGACAGGTGATCACAGATACGCAGTATTTT.

This rearrangement joins TRBV19 to TRBJ1-1; possible D gene TRBD1, 5 bases. V was pared by 1 base and J by 1 base, with 16 bases between. The CDR3 runs to 17 residues. Germline V gene lookup returns CDR1 LNHDA and CDR2 SQIVND (reference sequence). CDR3 amino acids: CASSIGSGWFSNTEAFF. CDR3 bases: TGTGCCAGTAGTATAGGGTCAGGGTGGTTTTCGAACACTGAAGCTTTCTTT.

This chain links TRBV27 with TRBJ1-1; 9 nucleotides agree with TRBD1. CDR1 is MNHEY, CDR2 SMNVEV, per germline (reference sequence). This CDR3 comprises 18 residues. Trimming cost V 1 base and J 3 bases; bases outside gene matches: 12. CDR3 nucleotide sequence: TGTGCCAGCAGTTTATGCCGGGAGACAGGGGGAGGGGACACTGAAGCTTTCTTT. Protein product: CASSLCRETGGGDTEAFF.

The chain has TRBV7-9 and TRBJ1-5, with 9 bases matching TRBD1. The CDR3 loop spans 14 amino acids. Looked up from germline, CDR1 is SEHNR and CDR2 is FQNEAQ (reference sequence). Losses at the gene ends were 5 bases for V and 6 bases for J; bases not matched to a gene: 5. This chain's CDR3 is CASSPTGGGQPQHF. The CDR3 nucleotides are TGTGCCAGCAGCCCCACAGGGGGCGGTCAGCCCCAGCATTTT.

V and J are TRBV5-1 and TRBJ2-5; TRBD1 aligns across 9 bases. The CDR3 has 16 amino acids. The V gene end was trimmed by 5 bases and the J gene end by 3 bases; junction bases not matched to a gene: 11. CDR1 and CDR2 from the germline V gene are SGHRS and YFSETQ. The CDR3 sequence: CASRATGQGLEETQYF. The CDR3 bases are TGCGCCAGCAGAGCGACGGGACAGGGTTTAGAAGAGACCCAGTACTTC.

The chain is built from TRBV9 and TRBJ1-1, with 7 positions matching TRBD1. Germline CDR1 reads SGDLS; CDR2 reads YYNGEE. The trim removed 6 bases at V and 4 bases at J, leaving 6 bases unmatched. This CDR3 comprises 13 residues. The CDR3 region is CASNTGDATEAFF. For the CDR3, the DNA is TGTGCCAGCAACACAGGGGACGCCACTGAAGCTTTCTTT.

To note about this clone: One end of the junction varies from germline; a read error may be responsible. J is TRBJ2-1 and V is TRBV7-9; 7 bases line up with TRBD2. The CDR3 length is 16 residues. Germline V gene lookup returns CDR1 SEHNR and CDR2 FQNEAQ (reference sequence). The CDR3 region has the DNA TGTTCCAGCAGCTTTTTGGCGGGAGTCGCCTACAATGAGCAGTTCTTC. It yields the protein CSSSFLAGVAYNEQFF.

The V call is TRBV5-4, the J call TRBJ1-3; 7 positions match TRBD1. After removal of 1 base from V and 3 bases from J, the junction contained 10 bases not matched to a gene. This CDR3 comprises 17 residues. From germline, CDR1 is SGHNT and CDR2 YYREEE (reference sequence). The CDR3 reads CASSLSEGARYGNTIYF. CDR3 sequence (DNA): TGTGCCAGCAGCTTGTCGGAGGGGGCAAGATATGGAAACACCATATATTTT.

The gene calls are TRBV7-9 and TRBJ1-1, with 10 bases that match TRBD1. The CDR3 has 17 residues. V shed 3 bases and J 0 bases; nucleotides not matched to a gene: 7. Germline values: CDR1 SEHNR, CDR2 FQNEAQ (reference sequence). The CDR3 reads CASSFPDRGRVNTEAFF. Written as DNA, the CDR3 is TGTGCCAGCAGCTTCCCCGACAGGGGGCGGGTGAACACTGAAGCTTTCTTT.

The chain is built from TRBV19 and TRBJ2-7; the match to TRBD1 covers 7 bases. V lost 3 bases to trimming and J lost 5 bases; unmatched junction nucleotides: 10. Germline V gene data show CDR1 as LNHDA and CDR2 as SQIVND (reference sequence). This CDR3 has 15 amino acids. The CDR3 DNA is TGTGCCAGTAGTATTGAACAGGGGCTAAGGAACGAGCAGTACTTC. Translation: CASSIEQGLRNEQYF.

This chain links TRBV7-2 with TRBJ1-2; no firm D call. CDR1 SGHTA and CDR2 FQGNSA come from the germline V gene. The ends were cut back, 1 base at V and 8 bases at J, with 14 bases in the middle. The CDR3 length is 14 residues. The chain's CDR3 is CASSLDEGVGGYTF. The DNA of the CDR3 is TGTGCCAGCAGCTTAGACGAGGGTGTGGGGGGCTACACCTTC.

V is TRBV29-1 and J is TRBJ2-1, with 14 bases aligning to TRBD2. With V trimmed by 7 bases and J by 6 bases, 8 bases remained unmatched. The CDR3 has 15 amino acids. Germline V lookup: CDR1 SQVTM, CDR2 ANQGSEA. CDR3 bases: TGCAGCGCAGTGCGGGGGACTAGCGGGAGCAATGAGCAGTTCTTC. This codes for CSAVRGTSGSNEQFF.

The chain is built from TRBV5-4 and TRBJ2-4, with D possibly TRBD1 on 6 matching bases. CDR1 is SGHNT, CDR2 YYREEE, per germline (reference sequence). The CDR3 contains 15 residues. Trimming stripped 1 base from V and 8 bases from J, with 16 bases between. CDR3 region: CASSLFGAPGDIQYF. In DNA, the CDR3 is TGTGCCAGCAGCTTGTTCGGGGCCCCAGGGGACATTCAGTACTTC.

This chain uses TRBV5-4 with TRBJ2-2; D is unresolved. CDR1 SGHNT and CDR2 YYREEE come from the germline V gene (reference sequence). V gave up 4 bases and J gave up 4 bases, with 5 bases separating them. The CDR3 extends over 12 amino acids. The CDR3 spells CASSIFTGELFF. CDR3 DNA: TGTGCCAGCAGCATCTTCACCGGGGAGCTGTTTTTT.

This rearrangement joins TRBV15 to TRBJ1-2; D is uncertain. Germline lookup yields CDR1 LNHNV and CDR2 YYDKDF (reference sequence). The germline V and J ends were trimmed by 0 bases and 7 bases, with 9 bases remaining between them. The CDR3 is 13 amino acids. Here the CDR3 DNA reads TGTGCCACCAGCAGAGACAGGAGCGGTGGCTACACCTTC. Residues: CATSRDRSGGYTF. Full variable domain (missing parts from reference TRBV15 and TRBJ1-2): DAMVIQNPRYQVTQFGKPVTLSCSQTLNHNVMYWYQQKSSQAPKLLFHYYDKDFNNEADTPDNFQSRRPNTSFCFLDIRSPGLGDTAMYLCATSRDRSGGYTFGSGTRLTVV.